The 22 T cell receptor beta chains given below trace back to one sample, sequenced in a study of T cells after yellow fever vaccination. TCRdb reprocessed the 5' RACE reads with MiXCR, giving one entry per CDR3 protein. The sample lists roughly 400,000 distinct CDR3 sequences; around 20% were seen once. The sequencing here drew on PBMCs, taken before the yellow fever booster vaccination. All receptors derive from a young man who received the YFV17D yellow fever vaccine.

The sample holds a few counts of this clonotype. The CDR3 sequence is CASSPRVLNEQFF. The CDR3 nucleotides are TGTGCCAGCAGCCCCAGGGTGCTCAATGAGCAGTTCTTC. This rearrangement joins TRBV6-5 to TRBJ2-1, with a possible D match to TRBD1 (5 bases). The CDR3 has 13 amino acids. CDR1 is MNHEY, CDR2 SVGAGI, per germline. V was pared by 6 bases and J by 6 bases, with 12 bases between.

This clonotype was picked up a small number of times. V is TRBV30 and J is TRBJ2-1; possible D gene TRBD2, 6 bases. The CDR3 contains 15 residues. CDR1 and CDR2 from the germline V gene are GTSNPN and SVGIG (reference sequence). Trimming cost V 4 bases and J 0 bases, with 13 bases left between them. The CDR3 protein is CAWISGVSSYNEQFF. The CDR3 DNA is TGTGCCTGGATTAGCGGTGTAAGCTCCTACAATGAGCAGTTCTTC. Variable domain in full (rest from reference TRBV30 and TRBJ2-1): SQTIHQWPATLVQPVGSPLSLECTVEGTSNPNLYWYRQAAGRGLQLLFYSVGIGQISSEVPQNLSASRPQDRQFILSSKKLLLSDSGFYLCAWISGVSSYNEQFFGPGTRLTVL.

This sequence joins TRBV28 and TRBJ2-1; 11 bases align to TRBD1. The germline V gene encodes CDR1 MDHEN and CDR2 SYDVKM. This CDR3 comprises 15 residues. With 5 bases clipped from V and 6 bases from J, the junction kept 6 bases outside the gene matches. The CDR3 DNA is TGTGCCAGCAGTACCCCGGGACAGGGGGTCAATGAGCAGTTCTTC. Its protein is CASSTPGQGVNEQFF.

This rearrangement joins TRBV20-1 to TRBJ2-1; the D gene is possibly TRBD1 (6 bases). From germline, CDR1 is DFQATT and CDR2 SNEGSKA (reference sequence). The CDR3 runs 18 residues. V lost 0 bases and J lost 1, with 19 bases in between. The CDR3 here is CSARDQEGVRWSYNEQFF. The CDR3 DNA sequence: TGCAGTGCTAGAGATCAAGAGGGGGTGAGGTGGTCCTACAATGAGCAGTTCTTC.

This clonotype was seen more than once but under ten times. This sequence joins TRBV5-6 and TRBJ1-5; possible D gene TRBD1, 5 bases. Trimming removed 0 bases from V and 11 bases from J, with 21 bases in between. Germline V gene sequence: CDR1 SGHDT, CDR2 YYEEEE. The length of the CDR3 is 16 residues. The CDR3 DNA follows: TGTGCCAGCAGCTTGGGGGGCGCCCGCGCCGTAGAGACCCAGCATTTT. It specifies CASSLGGARAVETQHF.

V usage is TRBV20-1 and J usage is TRBJ1-1; unclear D gene. Germline-derived CDR1 and CDR2 are DFQATT and SNEGSKA (reference sequence). The CDR3 has 14 amino acids. V lost 3 bases to trimming and J lost 4 bases, with 15 bases between them. CDR3 in amino acids: CSARPEGSSTEAFF. The CDR3 region has the DNA TGCAGTGCTAGGCCCGAGGGCTCCAGCACTGAAGCTTTCTTT.

This clonotype has ten or more counts. The CDR3 DNA follows: TGCGCCAGCAGCCGACTAGCGGGGGCAGATACGCAGTATTTT. Its protein is CASSRLAGADTQYF. This sequence joins TRBV5-1 and TRBJ2-3; 12 positions match TRBD2. Germline V gene sequence: CDR1 SGHRS, CDR2 YFSETQ. V lost 4 bases and J lost 4; bases outside the gene matches: 1. This CDR3 has 14 residues.

This clonotype was found a few times. The chain recombines TRBV27 with TRBJ2-1; D remains ambiguous. The CDR3 is 13 amino acids. V was trimmed by 5 bases and J by 6 bases, leaving 11 bases between them. Germline values: CDR1 MNHEY, CDR2 SMNVEV (reference sequence). This CDR3 reads CASSLGEVNEQFF. The CDR3, as DNA: TGTGCCAGCAGTCTCGGCGAGGTCAATGAGCAGTTCTTC.

V and J are TRBV6-5 and TRBJ2-7, with 8 bases lining up with TRBD2. Germline values: CDR1 MNHEY, CDR2 SVGAGI. This CDR3 has 15 residues. V lost 10 bases and J lost 5; bases outside the gene matches: 16. This chain's CDR3 is CATSSAGGVYDEQYV. The DNA of the CDR3 is TGTGCCACTTCGTCGGCGGGGGGCGTCTATGACGAGCAGTACGTC.

The chain employs TRBV7-9 and TRBJ1-4, with D perhaps TRBD1 (6 bases). Germline V gene sequence: CDR1 SEHNR, CDR2 FQNEAQ (reference sequence). Trimming took 4 bases from V and 0 from J, leaving 9 bases between them. The CDR3 has 15 amino acids. The CDR3, as DNA: TGTGCCAGCAGCTGGAGGACAGCAACTAATGAAAAACTGTTTTTT. Encoded protein: CASSWRTATNEKLFF.

The chain links TRBV4-1 to TRBJ2-7; D could derive from TRBD1 or TRBD2 (5 bases each). The length of the CDR3 is 15 residues. Looked up from germline, CDR1 is MGHRA and CDR2 is YSYEKL. V lost 1 base and J lost 3, with 13 bases in between. CDR3 nucleotides: TGCGCCAGCAGCCAAGGTCAGTGGGGGTACTACGAGCAGTACGTC. This sequence encodes CASSQGQWGYYEQYV.

The J gene is TRBJ1-1, the V gene TRBV12-3 or TRBV12-4, with TRBD1 as a possible D gene (6 bases). Trimming took off 8 bases at V and 2 bases at J, with 18 bases between the two ends. The CDR3 has 15 amino acids. In DNA, the CDR3 is TGTGCCAGCGGGGATCGACAGGCCCCCAACACTGAAGCTTTCTTT. Translating it yields CASGDRQAPNTEAFF.

This chain links TRBV5-4 with TRBJ1-4, with 10 bases identical to TRBD1. J was trimmed by 8 bases and V by 4 bases; bases with no gene match: 8. The CDR3 extends over 15 amino acids. Looked up from germline, CDR1 is SGHNT and CDR2 is YYREEE (reference sequence). The CDR3 DNA follows: TGTGCCAGCAGCCGAAAGGACAGGGGGGAAGAAAAACTGTTTTTT. It translates to CASSRKDRGEEKLFF.

This clonotype was counted only a few times. The gene calls are TRBV7-2 and TRBJ2-5, with TRBD2 matching 10 bases. This CDR3 is 15 amino acids long. Germline loops: CDR1 SGHTA, CDR2 FQGNSA. Trimming cost V 3 bases and J 5 bases; bases outside gene matches: 6. In DNA form, the CDR3 reads TGTGCCAGCAGCTTTAGCGGGGGGTTTGGGGAGACCCAGTACTTC. This codes for CASSFSGGFGETQYF.

The V and J genes are TRBV6-5 and TRBJ1-1; no clear D gene. Trimming left V 4 bases short and J 7 bases short, with 10 bases between. Germline V gene lookup returns CDR1 MNHEY and CDR2 SVGAGI. This CDR3 contains 12 residues. The DNA for the CDR3 is TGTGCCAGCAGTTCCCACCGGGGTGAAGCTTTCTTT. The encoded protein is CASSSHRGEAFF.

This clonotype occurred a few times. V gene TRBV20-1 combines with J gene TRBJ2-2; perhaps TRBD2 as D (5 bases). Trimming stripped 2 bases from V and 1 base from J, with 8 bases between. This CDR3 has 14 amino acids. CDR1 is DFQATT, CDR2 SNEGSKA, per germline (reference sequence). CDR3 bases: TGCAGTGCTAGATTGGCGGGGAACACCGGGGAGCTGTTTTTT. Translating gives CSARLAGNTGELFF.

This clonotype showed up just a few times. The gene calls are TRBV21-1 and TRBJ2-7. TRBV21-1 is annotated as a pseudogene. The CDR3 is 14 amino acids. CDR3 bases: TGTGCCAGCAGCAACCACTCCAGCTCCTACGAGCAGTACTTC. It specifies CASSNHSSSYEQYF.

The V and J genes are TRBV7-9 and TRBJ2-5; D tentatively fits TRBD1 or TRBD2 (5 bases each). Germline V gene data show CDR1 as SEHNR and CDR2 as FQNEAQ (reference sequence). The CDR3 runs to 15 residues. The V and J ends lost 1 base and 2 bases respectively, with 11 bases between them. The chain's CDR3 is CASSLGGAPQETQYF. For the CDR3, the DNA is TGTGCCAGCAGCTTAGGAGGGGCGCCACAAGAGACCCAGTACTTC. The full variable domain, in which reference TRBV7-9 and TRBJ2-5 provide the parts outside the CDR3, is DTGVSQNPRHKITKRGQNVTFRCDPISEHNRLYWYRQTLGQGPEFLTYFQNEAQLEKSRLLSDRFSAERPKGSFSTLEIQRTEQGDSAMYLCASSLGGAPQETQYFGPGTRLLVL.

This clonotype turned up a few times. CDR3 amino acids: CASSYDRGQGGELFF. The CDR3 bases are TGTGCCAGCAGCTACGATCGGGGGCAGGGCGGGGAGCTGTTTTTT. V and J are TRBV6-6 and TRBJ2-2, with D perhaps matching TRBD1 or TRBD2 (6 bases each). V shed 6 bases and J shed 7 bases, with 18 bases lying between them. Germline V CDR1 and CDR2: MNHNY, SVGAGI (reference sequence). The CDR3 consists of 15 residues.

The chain uses TRBV29-1 and TRBJ1-6; D not certain. Between the trimmed V and J ends, which lost 5 bases and 5 bases, there was a span of 13 bases. CDR1 and CDR2 from the germline V gene are SQVTM and ANQGSEA. The CDR3 length is 14 residues. CDR3 residues: CSVQDGRDNSPLHF. For the CDR3, the DNA is TGCAGCGTTCAGGACGGTAGAGATAATTCACCCCTCCACTTT.

The CDR3 DNA reads as TGCAGTTGGGCCGGCACTAGCGGACCTAGCACAGATACGCAGTATTTT. Translation: CSWAGTSGPSTDTQYF. The chain uses TRBV20-1 and TRBJ2-3; TRBD2 matches at 8 bases. Germline CDR1 reads DFQATT; CDR2 reads SNEGSKA (reference sequence). The J segment lost 0 bases and the V segment lost 8 bases, leaving 13 bases of the junction unmatched. The CDR3 is 16 residues long.

Only a few counts were recorded for this clonotype. V is TRBV19 and J is TRBJ1-2; no reliable D call. Germline CDR1 and CDR2: LNHDA and SQIVND (reference sequence). Trimming pared 1 base from V and 10 bases from J, leaving 7 bases between. The CDR3 consists of 11 residues. The CDR3 loop reads CASSIGEAYTF. CDR3 nucleotide sequence: TGTGCCAGTAGTATAGGGGAGGCCTACACCTTC.